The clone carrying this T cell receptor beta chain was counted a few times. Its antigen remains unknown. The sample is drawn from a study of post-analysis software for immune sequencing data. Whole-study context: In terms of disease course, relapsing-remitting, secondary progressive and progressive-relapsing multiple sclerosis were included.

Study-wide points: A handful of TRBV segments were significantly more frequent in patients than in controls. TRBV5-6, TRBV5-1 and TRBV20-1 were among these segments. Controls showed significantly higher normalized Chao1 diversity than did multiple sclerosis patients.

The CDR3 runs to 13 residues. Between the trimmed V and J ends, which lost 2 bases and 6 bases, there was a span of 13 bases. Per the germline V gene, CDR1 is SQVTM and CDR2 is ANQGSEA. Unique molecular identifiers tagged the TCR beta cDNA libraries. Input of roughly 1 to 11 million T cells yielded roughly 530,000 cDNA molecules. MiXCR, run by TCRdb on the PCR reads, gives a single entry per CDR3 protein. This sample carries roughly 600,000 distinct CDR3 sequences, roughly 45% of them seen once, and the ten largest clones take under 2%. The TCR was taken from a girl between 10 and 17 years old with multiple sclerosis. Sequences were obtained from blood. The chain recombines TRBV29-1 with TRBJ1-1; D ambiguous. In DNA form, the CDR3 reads TGCAGCGTTGAAAAGAGAAGGGTACCTGAAGCTTTCTTT. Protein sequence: CSVEKRRVPEAFF.